The T cell receptor beta chain under discussion was sequenced for a study of blood T cells in healthy people across ages. Findings and caveats of the study: Greater diversity and more naive CD4+ cells were seen in long-lived donors than in aged donors. Strongly correlated with naive T cell percentage was TCR beta diversity.

This CDR3 comprises 15 residues. CDR1 is DFQATT and CDR2 is SNEGSKA in the germline V gene (reference sequence). J gave up 13 bases and V 0 bases, and 12 bases lay outside the gene matches. Together with a sample-barcoded 5' primer, a J-beta primer mix was included in a second PCR lasting about 6 to 11 cycles. TCRdb reprocessed the 5' RACE reads via MiXCR and lists one record per CDR3 protein. This table holds hundreds of thousands of distinct CDR3 sequences, around 41% found once. Note on this clonotype: Its antigen is unidentified.

The material sequenced was blood. The clonotype comes from a man older than 75 in good health. The rearrangement uses TRBV20-1 and TRBJ2-4, with 10 positions matching TRBD1. The CDR3 reads CSARDPRDRGTSQYF. For the CDR3, the DNA is TGCAGTGCTAGAGATCCCCGGGACAGGGGAACGTCCCAGTACTTC.